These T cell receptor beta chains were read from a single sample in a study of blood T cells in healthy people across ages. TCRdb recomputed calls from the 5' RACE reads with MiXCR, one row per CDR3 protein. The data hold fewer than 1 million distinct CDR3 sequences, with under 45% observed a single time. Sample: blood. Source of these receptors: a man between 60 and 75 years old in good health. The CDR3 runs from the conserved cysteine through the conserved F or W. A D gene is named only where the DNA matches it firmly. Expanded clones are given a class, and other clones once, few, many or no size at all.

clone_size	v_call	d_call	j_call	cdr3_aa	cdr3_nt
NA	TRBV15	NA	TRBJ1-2	CATSLTGRDNYGYTF	TGTGCCACCAGCCTCACCGGCCGAGATAACTATGGCTACACCTTC
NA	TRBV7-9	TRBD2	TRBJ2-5	CASSFVPSGKETQYF	TGTGCCAGCAGCTTTGTGCCTAGCGGGAAAGAGACCCAGTACTTC
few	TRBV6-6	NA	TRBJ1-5	CASSYSGGNQPQHF	TGTGCCAGCAGTTACTCCGGAGGCAATCAGCCCCAGCATTTT
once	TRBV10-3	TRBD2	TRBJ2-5	CAISETQRGGPQETQYF	TGTGCCATCAGTGAGACTCAGCGGGGGGGACCTCAAGAGACCCAGTACTTC
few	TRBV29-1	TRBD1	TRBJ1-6	CSVMTGGDSPLHF	TGCAGCGTTATGACAGGGGGGGATTCACCCCTCCACTTT
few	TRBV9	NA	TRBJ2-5	CASTPAGTQETQYF	TGTGCCAGCACACCAGCCGGGACTCAAGAGACCCAGTACTTC
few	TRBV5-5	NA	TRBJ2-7	CASSLGQYPVEQYF	TGTGCCAGCAGCTTGGGGCAGTACCCCGTGGAGCAGTACTTC
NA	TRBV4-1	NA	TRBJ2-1	CASSQAVIRSRTAYNEQFF	TGCGCCAGCAGCCAAGCCGTCATTAGGTCTAGGACAGCCTACAATGAGCAGTTCTTC
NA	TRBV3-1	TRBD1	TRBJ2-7	CASSLSGQDGYEQYF	TGTGCCAGCAGCCTTTCCGGACAGGATGGCTACGAGCAGTACTTC
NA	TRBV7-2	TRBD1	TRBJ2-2	CASSLEVRGRTGELFF	TGTGCCAGCAGCTTAGAGGTCAGGGGGCGGACCGGGGAGCTGTTTTTT
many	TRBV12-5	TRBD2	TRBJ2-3	CARPGLATDTQYF	TGTGCTAGACCGGGACTAGCCACAGATACGCAGTATTTT
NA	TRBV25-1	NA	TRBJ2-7	CARLHRDEQYF	TGTGCCAGACTTCACAGGGACGAGCAGTACTTC
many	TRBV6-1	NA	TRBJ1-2	CASSVGRDRGYTF	TGTGCCAGCAGTGTAGGTCGTGACCGTGGCTACACCTTC
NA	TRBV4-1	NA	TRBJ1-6	CASSRQRHDSPLHF	TGCGCCAGCAGCCGCCAACGACACGATTCACCCCTCCACTTT
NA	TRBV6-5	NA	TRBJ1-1	CASGNLNTEAFF	TGTGCCAGCGGAAACTTGAACACTGAAGCTTTCTTT
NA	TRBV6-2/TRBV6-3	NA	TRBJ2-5	CASSRHRAQQETQYF	TGTGCCAGCAGTAGGCACAGGGCCCAACAAGAGACCCAGTACTTC
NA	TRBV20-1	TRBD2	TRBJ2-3	CSARRSGGPTDTLYF	TGCAGTGCTAGAAGAAGCGGGGGACCCACAGATACGCTGTATTTT
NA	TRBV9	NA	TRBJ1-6	CASSVEPGVNSPLHF	TGTGCCAGCAGCGTAGAGCCGGGGGTTAATTCACCCCTCCACTTT
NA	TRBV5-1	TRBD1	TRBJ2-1	CASSPRDRDEQFF	TGCGCCAGCAGCCCCCGGGACAGGGACGAGCAGTTCTTC
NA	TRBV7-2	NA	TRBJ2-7	CASSLGVDSYEQYF	TGTGCCAGCAGCTTAGGGGTCGACTCCTACGAGCAGTACTTC
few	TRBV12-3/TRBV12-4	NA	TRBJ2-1	CASSLSLGSYNEQFF	TGTGCCAGCAGTTTGTCCCTTGGGTCCTACAATGAGCAGTTCTTC
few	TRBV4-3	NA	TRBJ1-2	CASSPQATGPTYGYTF	TGCGCCAGCAGCCCCCAGGCCACAGGGCCTACCTATGGCTACACCTTC
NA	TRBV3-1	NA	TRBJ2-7	CAISLYRSSYEQYF	TGTGCCATCAGCCTATATAGGTCCTCCTACGAGCAGTACTTC
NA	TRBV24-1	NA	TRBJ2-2	CATSDLAGRGTGELFF	TGTGCCACCAGTGATTTGGCGGGGCGCGGGACCGGGGAGCTGTTTTTT
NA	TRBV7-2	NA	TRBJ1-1	CASSRQRNTEAFF	TGTGCCAGCAGCCGACAGAGGAACACTGAAGCTTTCTTT
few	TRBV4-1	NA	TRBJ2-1	CASSQPRRGYNEQFF	TGCGCCAGCAGCCAGCCACGGAGGGGATACAATGAGCAGTTCTTC
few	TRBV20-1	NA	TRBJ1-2	CSAREGLDGYTF	TGCAGTGCTAGGGAGGGACTAGATGGCTACACCTTC
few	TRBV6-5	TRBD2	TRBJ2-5	CASSREGGFGETQYF	TGTGCCAGCAGCCGGGAGGGGGGCTTTGGTGAGACCCAGTACTTC
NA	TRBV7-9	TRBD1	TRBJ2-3	CASSSHRDRQADTQYF	TGTGCCAGCAGCTCACACCGGGACAGGCAGGCAGATACGCAGTATTTT
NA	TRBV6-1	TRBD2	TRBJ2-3	CASRDLADTSTDTQYF	TGTGCCAGCAGGGATCTAGCGGACACTAGCACAGATACGCAGTATTTT
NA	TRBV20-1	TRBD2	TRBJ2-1	CSARTAGTSGGANEQFF	TGCAGTGCTAGAACTGCCGGGACTAGCGGGGGGGCAAATGAGCAGTTCTTC
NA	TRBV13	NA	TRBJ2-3	CASSLGSQPSKDYTDTQYF	TGTGCCAGCAGCTTAGGTAGCCAGCCGAGTAAGGACTACACAGATACGCAGTATTTT